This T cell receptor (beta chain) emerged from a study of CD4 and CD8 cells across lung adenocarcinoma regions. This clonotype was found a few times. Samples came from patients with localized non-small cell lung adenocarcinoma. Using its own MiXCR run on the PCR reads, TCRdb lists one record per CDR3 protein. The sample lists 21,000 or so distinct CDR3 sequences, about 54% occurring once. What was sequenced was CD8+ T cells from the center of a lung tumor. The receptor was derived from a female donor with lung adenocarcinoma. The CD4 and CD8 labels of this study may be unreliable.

The CDR3, as DNA: TGTGCCAGCAACGGACAGGGGGGGGCTCGCGAGCAGTACTTC. Protein product: CASNGQGGAREQYF. The J gene is TRBJ2-7, the V gene TRBV6-1, with 10 bases fitting TRBD1. V was pared by 7 bases and J by 6 bases, with 9 bases of the junction left unmatched. The germline CDR1 and CDR2 sequences are MNHNS and SASEGT. This CDR3 is 14 amino acids long.